Presented here are 2 T cell receptor beta chains from one specimen sequenced in a study of cytomegalovirus exposure and HLA in healthy donors (dated by TCRdb to 2016 to 2017). Libraries came from the immunoSEQ multiplex PCR assay. For the multiplex PCR, a mixture combining 60 forward primers for TCR Vbeta segments and 13 reverse primers for TCR Jbeta segments was used. The clones in this table, taken by TCRdb from immuneACCESS, are in-frame only. Not every clone is retained; where verified, under half of the shortfall comes from an unresolved V gene, and the cause of the rest is unknown. This sample lists 90,000 to 140,000 clones; roughly 76% were detected once. The ten most abundant clones make up approximately 7.2% of the sample. The sample comprised PBMCs. All receptors derive from a man younger than 45 in good health and CMV-seropositive.

This clone was counted once. The chain is built from TRBV30 and TRBJ2-7; 8 bases fit TRBD1. This CDR3 is built from 13 residues. The V and J ends lost 5 bases and 9 bases, in that order; junction bases with no gene match: 12. Germline V gene data show CDR1 as GTSNPN and CDR2 as SVGIG (reference sequence). The CDR3 spells CAWFPDRGRGQYF. In nucleotides, the CDR3 is TGTGCCTGGTTTCCCGACAGGGGACGAGGGCAGTACTTC.

A note on this clone: One end of the junction fails to match germline, which may point to a read error. The V gene is TRBV6-5, the J gene TRBJ2-1; D might be TRBD2 (5 bases). Germline assignment: CDR1 MNHEY and CDR2 SVGAGI. The CDR3 length is 13 residues. CDR3 DNA sequence: TGTGCCAGCAGTTACTCTGGGGAGTATGAACAGTTCTTC. It yields the protein CASSYSGEYEQFF.